The 23 T cell receptor beta chains below were found in one sample sequenced in a study of blood T cell repertoires in COVID-19. The data were produced by immunoSEQ multiplex PCR, yet TCRdb's version contains in-frame clones alone and is incomplete. The sample gives 250,000 to 300,000 clones, around 90% of which show up once; 1.7% is in the top ten. Material: PBMCs or T cells enriched from blood (not recorded which). The source of these receptors is a woman aged 40 to 49 who had recovered from COVID-19.

The chain links TRBV5-1 to TRBJ1-5, with TRBD1 matching 9 bases. The length of the CDR3 is 14 residues. With 2 bases clipped from V and 7 bases from J, the junction kept 4 bases outside the gene matches. Germline V gives CDR1 SGHRS, CDR2 YFSETQ. The CDR3 here is CASSLQGAGQPQHF. Here the CDR3 DNA reads TGCGCCAGCAGCTTACAGGGGGCAGGACAGCCCCAGCATTTT.

The V and J genes are TRBV3-1 (or the pseudogene TRBV3-2) and TRBJ1-6, with a possible D match to TRBD1 (6 bases). Per germline, CDR1 LGHDT and CDR2 YNNKEL (reference sequence). The CDR3 is 14 residues long. V shed 3 bases and J shed 8 bases, with 11 bases lying between them. The CDR3 reads CASSQDSTYSPLHF. The CDR3 DNA reads TGTGCCAGCAGCCAGGACAGTACTTATTCACCCCTCCACTTT.

This chain's CDR3 is CASSLTGPDTGELFF. The CDR3 DNA sequence: TGTGCCAGCAGTCTGACAGGGCCCGACACCGGGGAGCTGTTTTTT. J is TRBJ2-2 and V is TRBV9; 7 nucleotides agree with TRBD1. Germline trimming cut 5 bases from V and 3 bases from J; bases unmatched to any gene: 7. Germline values: CDR1 SGDLS, CDR2 YYNGEE. The CDR3 has 15 amino acids. Full variable domain (remainder filled in from reference TRBV9 and TRBJ2-2): DSGVTQTPKHLITATGQRVTLRCSPRSGDLSVYWYQQSLDQGLQFLIQYYNGEERAKGNILERFSAQQFPDLHSELNLSSLELGDSALYFCASSLTGPDTGELFFGEGSRLTVL.

The chain carries TRBV5-4 and TRBJ2-1; TRBD2 matches 9 bases. V lost 4 bases to trimming and J lost 8 bases; unmatched junction nucleotides: 13. Germline V gene sequence: CDR1 SGHNT, CDR2 YYREEE (reference sequence). This CDR3 comprises 16 residues. The CDR3 loop reads CASSRGAGGRLHEQFF. CDR3 bases: TGTGCCAGCAGCCGGGGGGCGGGAGGGCGCCTCCATGAGCAGTTCTTC. Supplemented by reference TRBV5-4 and TRBJ2-1, the full variable domain reads ETGVTQSPTHLIKTRGQQVTLRCSSQSGHNTVSWYQQALGQGPQFIFQYYREEENGRGNFPPRFSGLQFPNYSSELNVNALELDDSALYLCASSRGAGGRLHEQFFGPGTRLTVL.

The genes are TRBV24-1 and TRBJ1-1, with D possibly being TRBD1 (6 bases). This CDR3 region has 16 residues. V lost 5 bases and J lost 4, with 19 bases in between. Germline V CDR1 and CDR2: KGHDR, SFDVKD. CDR3 sequence: CATSAKLRDTATEAFF. The CDR3 DNA is TGTGCCACCAGTGCCAAACTCCGGGACACCGCCACTGAAGCTTTCTTT.

The gene calls are TRBV5-6 and TRBJ1-6, with D uncertain. Germline assignment: CDR1 SGHDT and CDR2 YYEEEE. There are 15 residues in the CDR3. V lost 1 base, J lost 7 bases, and 12 bases lay in between. The CDR3 DNA sequence: TGTGCCAGCAGCTTGTATTTTCCAGAAAATTCACCCCTCCACTTT. Encoded protein: CASSLYFPENSPLHF.

This clone was seen more than once but under ten times. The genes are TRBV27 and TRBJ1-1; no definite D call. The CDR3 extends over 14 amino acids. The V gene's germline CDR1 is MNHEY and CDR2 SMNVEV (reference sequence). V lost 7 bases to trimming and J lost 4 bases, with 16 bases between them. The CDR3 DNA is TGTGCCAGCAACCCAGGAAATCTGATCACTGAAGCTTTCTTT. Its protein is CASNPGNLITEAFF.

This clone was seen once. The genes are TRBV23-1 and TRBJ1-2; 7 nucleotides match TRBD1. TRBV23-1 is an open reading frame, and its role is uncertain. V was pared by 3 bases and J by 3 bases, with 7 bases of the junction left unmatched. The CDR3 loop spans 15 amino acids. The CDR3 DNA follows: TGCGCCAGCAGTCAGACAGGGTGGGGTCACTATGGCTACACCTTC. This translates into CASSQTGWGHYGYTF.

This chain connects TRBV4-1 to TRBJ1-2; D might be TRBD1 (5 bases). The CDR3 is 14 residues long. The germline V and J ends were trimmed by 2 bases and 6 bases, with 13 bases remaining between them. Germline lookup yields CDR1 MGHRA and CDR2 YSYEKL. As DNA, the CDR3 is TGCGCCAGCAGCCAACCCGGGACGGGAGATGGCTACACCTTC. It yields the protein CASSQPGTGDGYTF.

V and J are TRBV4-1 and TRBJ1-3, with D possibly matching TRBD1 (6 bases). V shed 7 bases and J shed 0 bases, with 22 bases lying between them. CDR1 MGHRA and CDR2 YSYEKL come from the germline V gene. CDR3 size: 18 residues. CDR3 loop: CASNKVRRPGDSGNTIYF. The CDR3 coding sequence is TGCGCCAGCAACAAAGTCCGGAGACCAGGGGACTCTGGAAACACCATATATTTT.

This chain joins TRBV7-3 and TRBJ1-1, with 10 bases fitting TRBD1. Losses at the gene ends were 5 bases for V and 6 bases for J; bases not matched to a gene: 9. The CDR3 runs to 15 residues. Germline-derived CDR1 and CDR2 are SGHTA and FQGTGA. In nucleotides, the CDR3 is TGTGCCAGCAGCGCAACCGGGACAGGGGTCTCTGAAGCTTTCTTT. Protein product: CASSATGTGVSEAFF.

The V and J genes are TRBV5-1 and TRBJ2-1; D might be TRBD2 (6 bases). This CDR3 is 12 amino acids long. Germline-derived CDR1 and CDR2 are SGHRS and YFSETQ. The V end was cut by 4 bases, the J end by 9 bases, with 11 bases between. The CDR3 spells CASSTEAGEQFF. DNA of the CDR3: TGCGCCAGCAGCACGGAAGCGGGTGAGCAGTTCTTC.

This clone has just one count. The CDR3 spells CASSLGSGIQPQHF. For the CDR3, the DNA is TGTGCCAGCAGCTTAGGGTCAGGGATACAGCCCCAGCATTTT. The rearrangement joins TRBV7-9 to TRBJ1-5, with D possibly TRBD1 on 5 matching bases. Deletions cut 1 base from V and 7 bases from J, with 11 bases between. CDR3 size: 14 residues. CDR1 and CDR2 (germline): SEHNR, FQNEAQ (reference sequence).

The chain combines TRBV21-1 with TRBJ1-1; TRBD1 reflects the table's D call only, with no check against the DNA. TRBV21-1 is given as a pseudogene. This CDR3 has 15 residues. The CDR3 reads CASSNIRVSNTEAFF. Written as DNA, the CDR3 is TGTGCCAGCAGCAATATCAGGGTATCGAACACTGAAGCTTTCTTT.

The chain joins TRBV6-5 to TRBJ2-4; possibly TRBD2 for D (7 bases). Germline values: CDR1 MNHEY, CDR2 SVGAGI. V was trimmed by 0 bases and J by 1 base, leaving 10 bases between them. This CDR3 spans 16 amino acids. CDR3: CASSYSRGAAKNIQYF. As DNA, the CDR3 is TGTGCCAGCAGTTACTCTCGGGGGGCGGCCAAAAACATTCAGTACTTC.

The genes are TRBV19 and TRBJ1-2; tentative D call: TRBD1 (6 bases). The CDR3 loop spans 12 amino acids. Trimming pared 5 bases from V and 8 bases from J, leaving 12 bases between. Germline lookup yields CDR1 LNHDA and CDR2 SQIVND (reference sequence). The chain's CDR3 is CASSLTGWGYTF. Written as DNA, the CDR3 is TGTGCCAGTAGTCTAACAGGGTGGGGCTACACCTTC. Full variable domain (rest looked up from reference TRBV19 and TRBJ1-2): DGGITQSPKYLFRKEGQNVTLSCEQNLNHDAMYWYRQDPGQGLRLIYYSQIVNDFQKGDIAEGYSVSREKKESFPLTVTSAQKNPTAFYLCASSLTGWGYTFGSGTRLTVV.

This clone showed up just a few times. The chain is built from TRBV2 and TRBJ1-2, with 7 bases matching TRBD1. This CDR3 has 12 amino acids. CDR1 and CDR2 (germline): SNHLY, FYNNEI. Losses at the gene ends were 4 bases for V and 4 bases for J; bases not matched to a gene: 0. As DNA, the CDR3 is TGTGCCAGCAGTGGACAGGGCTATGGCTACACCTTC. Translating it yields CASSGQGYGYTF.

The chain uses TRBV5-4 and TRBJ2-7, with 9 nucleotides matching TRBD2. V was clipped by 0 bases and J by 6 bases; unmatched bases: 13. Germline-derived CDR1 and CDR2 are SGHNT and YYREEE (reference sequence). The CDR3 spans 17 residues. The CDR3 loop is CASSLGLGRGRAAEQYF. DNA for the CDR3: TGTGCCAGCAGCTTGGGTTTAGGGCGCGGGAGGGCCGCCGAGCAGTACTTC.

Only one count was recorded for this clone. The chain recombines TRBV5-1 with TRBJ2-7; D possibly corresponds to TRBD1 (5 bases). V lost 0 bases and J lost 7, with 14 bases in between. The germline CDR1 and CDR2 sequences are SGHRS and YFSETQ. The CDR3 has 14 residues. The CDR3 sequence is CASSLGRGNQEQYF. CDR3 sequence (DNA): TGCGCCAGCAGCTTGGGTAGGGGCAACCAAGAGCAGTACTTC.

The gene calls are TRBV5-4 and TRBJ1-1, with D uncertain. V dropped 4 bases and J dropped 1 base, with 17 bases sitting between them. The CDR3 is 16 residues long. CDR1 SGHNT and CDR2 YYREEE come from the germline V gene (reference sequence). The CDR3 is CASSPPFGSQNTEAFF. CDR3 sequence (DNA): TGTGCCAGCAGCCCACCCTTCGGGTCCCAGAACACTGAAGCTTTCTTT.

This chain connects TRBV30 to TRBJ1-3, with 7 bases aligning to TRBD1. V lost 5 bases and J lost 2; bases outside the gene matches: 3. Germline V lookup: CDR1 GTSNPN, CDR2 SVGIG (reference sequence). CDR3 size: 13 residues. The CDR3 region is CAWEQGTGNTIYF. DNA for the CDR3: TGTGCCTGGGAACAGGGGACTGGAAACACCATATATTTT.

The chain employs TRBV15 and TRBJ2-3; D might be TRBD2 (6 bases). Germline V gene sequence: CDR1 LNHNV, CDR2 YYDKDF (reference sequence). Trimming left V 1 base short and J 3 bases short, with 8 bases between. The CDR3 sequence is 14 residues long. CDR3 region: CATSRAAGTDTQYF. CDR3 in DNA: TGTGCCACCAGCAGAGCGGCGGGAACAGATACGCAGTATTTT.

This chain joins TRBV5-1 and TRBJ2-4; D is ambiguous. V shed 0 bases and J shed 0 bases, with 7 bases lying between them. CDR1 is SGHRS, CDR2 YFSETQ, per germline. The CDR3 extends over 15 amino acids. CDR3 loop: CASSLGARAKNIQYF. CDR3 nucleotide sequence: TGCGCCAGCAGCTTGGGGGCAAGAGCCAAAAACATTCAGTACTTC.